This is a list of T cell receptor beta chains from one sample in a study of T cell changes during pregnancy in multiple sclerosis. Clones were sequenced by immunoSEQ multiplex PCR, and TCRdb holds only the in-frame ones, with some missing. Among 65,000 to 80,000 clones listed, over 85% were seen once. The starting material was CD4+ T cells from peripheral blood mononuclear cells, obtained before pregnancy. The origin of the receptors is a female donor with multiple sclerosis, enrolled in a pregnancy study. Both conserved end residues are part of each CDR3. D genes are given only for firm matches. Clone size, where shown, is once, few, many, or a class for clones that have expanded.

clone_size j_call v_call d_call cdr3_aa cdr3_nt
NA TRBJ1-1 TRBV6-1 TRBD1 CASSERTGGASEAFF TGTGCCAGCAGTGAAAGGACAGGGGGCGCGTCTGAAGCTTTCTTT
NA TRBJ2-1 TRBV5-6 TRBD2 CASSLLREYGEQFF TGTGCCAGCAGCCTACTGCGGGAGTACGGTGAGCAGTTCTTC
NA TRBJ1-4 TRBV7-9 NA CASSRTNEKLFF TGTGCCAGCAGCCGGACTAATGAAAAACTGTTTTTT
few TRBJ1-6 TRBV5-1 NA CASSLGLRGALHF TGCGCCAGCAGCTTGGGACTACGGGGGGCCCTCCACTTT
NA TRBJ2-2 TRBV5-4 NA CASSSWPPEELFF TGTGCCAGCAGCTCGTGGCCTCCTGAGGAGCTGTTTTTT
once TRBJ2-2 TRBV27 NA CASKGYTGELFF TGTGCCAGCAAGGGGTACACCGGGGAGCTGTTTTTT
NA TRBJ2-1 TRBV2 TRBD2 CATGRDWGNEQFF TGTGCCACCGGGAGGGACTGGGGCAATGAGCAGTTCTTC
once TRBJ1-1 TRBV19 TRBD1 CASSSFGQGGTEAFF TGTGCCAGTAGTTCATTTGGACAGGGGGGCACTGAAGCTTTCTTT
NA TRBJ1-4 TRBV6-6 TRBD1 CASSSDRGGREELFF TGTGCCAGCAGTTCGGACAGGGGAGGAAGGGAGGAACTGTTTTTT
once TRBJ1-5 TRBV28 TRBD1 CASRDGDRGGPNQPQHF TGTGCCAGCAGAGATGGGGACAGGGGAGGGCCTAATCAGCCCCAGCATTTT
NA TRBJ1-1 TRBV5-1 NA CASSITGNTEAFF TGCGCCAGCAGCATCACAGGGAACACTGAAGCTTTCTTT
NA TRBJ2-7 TRBV7-2 TRBD2 CASSSRTSRSYEQYF TGTGCCAGCAGCTCACGGACTAGCCGTTCCTACGAGCAGTACTTC
NA TRBJ1-1 TRBV5-6 NA CASSYAPWSTEAFF TGTGCCAGCAGCTATGCTCCGTGGAGCACTGAAGCTTTCTTT
NA TRBJ2-1 TRBV28 NA CASSFAIAANEQFF TGTGCCAGCAGTTTCGCAATAGCGGCCAATGAGCAGTTCTTC
NA TRBJ2-3 TRBV5-4 TRBD1 CASRAGGASDTQYF TGTGCCAGCAGAGCAGGGGGCGCATCAGATACGCAGTATTTT
NA TRBJ1-1 TRBV19 NA CASSTPGTEAFF TGTGCCAGTAGTACTCCCGGCACTGAAGCTTTCTTT
few TRBJ2-7 TRBV18 TRBD1 CASSPTGQGTGEQYF TGTGCCAGCTCACCTACGGGACAGGGGACGGGCGAGCAGTACTTC
NA TRBJ2-5 TRBV28 NA CASSLWGEAGETQYF TGTGCCAGCAGTTTATGGGGGGAGGCAGGAGAGACCCAGTACTTC
NA TRBJ1-3 TRBV7-2 NA CASSLEGGAGLSGNTIYF TGTGCCAGCAGCTTAGAGGGGGGGGCAGGGCTCTCTGGAAACACCATATATTTT